The 15 T cell receptor beta chains in this list originate from one sample, sequenced in a study of cytomegalovirus exposure and HLA in healthy donors. The study ran its PCR with 60 Vbeta and 13 Jbeta primers. The table came from immunoSEQ multiplex PCR; TCRdb's copy has only in-frame clones and leaves some out. The data include about 130,000 clones; the top ten clones carry approximately 2%. Sequenced material: PBMCs. Receptor source: a middle-aged man in good health and CMV-seronegative.

In DNA, the CDR3 is TGTGCCAGCAGCCAAGAGGCAGCGAGAGCTAGCGGGAGAGCAGATACGCAGTATTTT. This gives the protein CASSQEAARASGRADTQYF. This chain uses TRBV4-2 with TRBJ2-3; 10 bases agree with TRBD2. The CDR3 extends over 19 amino acids. Trimming took 0 bases from V and 4 from J; bases not matched to a gene: 13. Looked up from germline, CDR1 is LGHNA and CDR2 is YNFKEQ.

The chain combines TRBV4-1 with TRBJ2-5; D unclear. The DNA end is more similar to TRBJ2-7, so the J call may be wrong. This CDR3 comprises 14 residues. Germline V gene data show CDR1 as MGHRA and CDR2 as YSYEKL. DNA for the CDR3: TGCGCCAGCAGCCAAGACACTCGCTCCTACGAGCAGTACTTC. Protein sequence: CASSQDTRSYEQYF.

The chain carries TRBV5-1 and TRBJ2-1; possible D gene TRBD1, 6 bases. CDR3 size: 15 residues. Germline V gene sequence: CDR1 SGHRS, CDR2 YFSETQ. V lost 0 bases and J 9 bases, leaving 16 bases between the germline ends. Written as DNA, the CDR3 is TGCGCCAGCAGCTTGGAACTTTTGGGGGCCAGTGAGCAGTTCTTC. Protein product: CASSLELLGASEQFF.

The chain is built from TRBV5-1 and TRBJ2-5, with D maybe TRBD1 (7 bases). V lost 4 bases and J 4 bases, leaving 14 bases between the germline ends. Per germline, CDR1 SGHRS and CDR2 YFSETQ. The CDR3 is 14 residues long. The CDR3 bases are TGCGCCAGCAGCACGGGGACAGCGGGAGAGACCCAGTACTTC. Its protein is CASSTGTAGETQYF.

This chain links TRBV29-1 with TRBJ2-3; 8 nucleotides line up with TRBD2. This CDR3 comprises 14 residues. Germline assignment: CDR1 SQVTM and CDR2 ANQGSEA. The junction had 10 bases not matched to a gene; V was cut back by 6 bases and J by 5 bases. This chain's CDR3 is CSVLPGLAGDTQYF. The CDR3 region has the DNA TGCAGCGTCCTACCAGGCCTAGCGGGAGATACGCAGTATTTT.

This rearrangement joins TRBV9 to TRBJ2-2; D may be TRBD1 (6 bases). V gave up 2 bases and J gave up 8 bases, with 10 bases separating them. Germline V gene lookup returns CDR1 SGDLS and CDR2 YYNGEE. The length of the CDR3 is 13 residues. This CDR3 is CASSVYRAGELFF. Written as DNA, the CDR3 is TGTGCCAGCAGCGTTTACAGGGCAGGGGAGCTGTTTTTT.

This rearrangement joins TRBV10-3 to TRBJ1-2; tentatively, D is TRBD1 (6 bases). The CDR3 runs to 13 residues. The germline gives CDR1 ENHRY, CDR2 SYGVKD. The V end lost 10 bases, the J end lost 2 bases, and 14 bases lay between the germline ends. The CDR3 loop reads CATKRDTNYGYTF. For the CDR3, the DNA is TGTGCCACGAAACGGGACACCAACTATGGCTACACCTTC.

The chain links TRBV11-3 to TRBJ2-7; 9 positions agree with TRBD2. V dropped 2 bases and J dropped 4; count of bases not matched to a gene: 6. This CDR3 spans 15 amino acids. In germline, CDR1 is SGHNT, CDR2 YENEEA. CDR3 sequence: CASSLRVAGEYEQYF. DNA for the CDR3: TGTGCCAGCAGCTTAAGGGTAGCGGGAGAATACGAGCAGTACTTC.

This chain uses TRBV18 with TRBJ2-7; tentative D call: TRBD1 (6 bases). Germline V gene sequence: CDR1 KGHSH, CDR2 LQKENI. The V and J ends lost 2 bases and 2 bases respectively, with 13 bases between them. This CDR3 comprises 15 residues. CDR3 DNA sequence: TGTGCCAGCTCACCAGAGGCGGACAGAACCTACGAGCAGTACTTC. Residues: CASSPEADRTYEQYF.

The J gene is TRBJ2-1, the V gene TRBV6-5, with 7 nucleotides matching TRBD2. Germline assignment: CDR1 MNHEY and CDR2 SVGAGI. The CDR3 spans 16 residues. With 4 bases clipped from V and 4 bases from J, the junction kept 10 bases outside the gene matches. The CDR3 DNA sequence: TGTGCCAGCAGTTCCTTCCTGGCGGGAGATTACAATGAGCAGTTCTTC. Amino acid sequence: CASSSFLAGDYNEQFF.

The chain is built from TRBV27 and TRBJ2-7, with 7 bases fitting TRBD1. V shed 0 bases, J shed 6 bases, and the junction held 8 bases outside the gene matches. The V gene's germline CDR1 is MNHEY and CDR2 SMNVEV (reference sequence). This CDR3 has 15 amino acids. The DNA for the CDR3 is TGTGCCAGCAGTTTATCGCGGCAGGGGGTCTCCGAGCAGTACTTC. It codes for CASSLSRQGVSEQYF.

The CDR3 spells CASSGGETYNEQFF. The DNA for the CDR3 is TGCGCCAGCAGCGGGGGGGAGACCTACAATGAGCAGTTCTTC. This sequence joins TRBV5-1 and TRBJ2-1; 7 bases align to TRBD2. The CDR3 sequence is 14 residues long. The V gene end was trimmed by 4 bases and the J gene end by 2 bases; junction bases not matched to a gene: 3. Germline V lookup: CDR1 SGHRS, CDR2 YFSETQ. Drawing the rest from reference TRBV5-1 and TRBJ2-1, the complete variable domain is KAGVTQTPRYLIKTRGQQVTLSCSPISGHRSVSWYQQTPGQGLQFLFEYFSETQRNKGNFPGRFSGRQFSNSRSEMNVSTLELGDSALYLCASSGGETYNEQFFGPGTRLTVL.

The DNA for the CDR3 is TGTGCCAGCAGCGGGTGGACTAGCGGGAGTTCCTACAATGAGCAGTTCTTC. Residues: CASSGWTSGSSYNEQFF. The chain has TRBV9 and TRBJ2-1, with 13 positions matching TRBD2. In germline, CDR1 is SGDLS, CDR2 YYNGEE. The trim removed 3 bases at V and 1 base at J, leaving 4 bases unmatched. The CDR3 length is 17 residues.

The V gene is TRBV7-3, the J gene TRBJ2-1, with 14 bases lining up with TRBD2. V trimming: 1 base; J trimming: 8 bases; junction bases outside the gene matches: 10. The CDR3 totals 18 residues. Germline V CDR1 and CDR2: SGHTA, FQGTGA. In nucleotides, the CDR3 is TGTGCCAGCAGCTTAAGGGTTGGGACTAGCGGGAGTGTATATGAGCAGTTCTTC. It encodes CASSLRVGTSGSVYEQFF.

The rearrangement uses TRBV6-1 and TRBJ1-4; the match to TRBD1 covers 8 bases. CDR1 and CDR2 from the germline V gene are MNHNS and SASEGT. CDR3 length: 17 amino acids. Trimming at V came to 3 bases and at J to 0 bases, leaving 6 bases not matched to a gene. The CDR3 loop is CASSDWDRPATNEKLFF. The CDR3 region has the DNA TGTGCCAGCAGTGACTGGGACAGGCCAGCAACTAATGAAAAACTGTTTTTT.